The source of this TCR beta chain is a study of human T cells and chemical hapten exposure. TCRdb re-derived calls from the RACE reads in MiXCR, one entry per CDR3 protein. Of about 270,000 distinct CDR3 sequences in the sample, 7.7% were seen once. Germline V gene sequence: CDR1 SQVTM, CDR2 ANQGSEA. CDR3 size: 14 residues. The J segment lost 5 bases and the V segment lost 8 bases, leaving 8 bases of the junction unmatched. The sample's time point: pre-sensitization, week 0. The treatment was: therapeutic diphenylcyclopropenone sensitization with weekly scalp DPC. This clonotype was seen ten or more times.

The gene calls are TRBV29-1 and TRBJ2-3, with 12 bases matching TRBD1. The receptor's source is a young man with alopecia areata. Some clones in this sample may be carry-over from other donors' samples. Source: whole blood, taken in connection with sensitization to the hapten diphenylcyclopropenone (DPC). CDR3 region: CSSRDRGQEDTQYF. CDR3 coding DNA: TGCAGCTCCCGGGACAGGGGGCAGGAAGATACGCAGTATTTT.